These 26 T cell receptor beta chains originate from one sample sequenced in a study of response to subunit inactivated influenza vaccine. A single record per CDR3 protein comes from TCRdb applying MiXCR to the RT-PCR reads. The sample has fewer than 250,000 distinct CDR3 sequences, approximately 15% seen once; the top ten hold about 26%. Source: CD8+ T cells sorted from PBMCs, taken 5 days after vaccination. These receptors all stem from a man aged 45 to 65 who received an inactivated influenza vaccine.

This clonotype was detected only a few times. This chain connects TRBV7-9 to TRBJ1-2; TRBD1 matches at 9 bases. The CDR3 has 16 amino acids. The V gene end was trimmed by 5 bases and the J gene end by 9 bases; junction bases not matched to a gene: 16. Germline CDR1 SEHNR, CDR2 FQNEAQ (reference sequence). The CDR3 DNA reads TGTGCCAGCAGCATTAGAAAATCGGGACAGGGCCCGAGCTACACCTTC. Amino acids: CASSIRKSGQGPSYTF.

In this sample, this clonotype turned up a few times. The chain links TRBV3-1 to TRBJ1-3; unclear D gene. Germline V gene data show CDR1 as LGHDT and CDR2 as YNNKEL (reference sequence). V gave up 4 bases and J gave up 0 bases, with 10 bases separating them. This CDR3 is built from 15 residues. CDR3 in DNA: TGTGCCAGCAGCCCTATGGAAGACTCTGGAAACACCATATATTTT. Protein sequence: CASSPMEDSGNTIYF.

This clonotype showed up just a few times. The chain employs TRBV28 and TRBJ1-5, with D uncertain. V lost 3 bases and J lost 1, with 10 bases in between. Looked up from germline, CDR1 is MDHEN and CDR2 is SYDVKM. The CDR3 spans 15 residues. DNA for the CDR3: TGTGCCAGCAGTTTCAAAGGACGGAGCAATCAGCCCCAGCATTTT. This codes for CASSFKGRSNQPQHF.

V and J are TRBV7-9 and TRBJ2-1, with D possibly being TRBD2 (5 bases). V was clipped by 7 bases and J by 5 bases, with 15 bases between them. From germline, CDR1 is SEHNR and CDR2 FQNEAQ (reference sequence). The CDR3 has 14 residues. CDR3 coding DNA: TGTGCCAGCAACCTTCCCGGGGAAAACAATGAGCAGTTCTTC. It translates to CASNLPGENNEQFF.

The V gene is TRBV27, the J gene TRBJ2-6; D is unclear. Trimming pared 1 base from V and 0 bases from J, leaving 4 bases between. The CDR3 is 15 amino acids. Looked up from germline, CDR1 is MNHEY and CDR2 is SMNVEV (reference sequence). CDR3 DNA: TGTGCCAGCAGTTTATATGGCTCTGGGGCCAACGTCCTGACTTTC. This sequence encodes CASSLYGSGANVLTF.

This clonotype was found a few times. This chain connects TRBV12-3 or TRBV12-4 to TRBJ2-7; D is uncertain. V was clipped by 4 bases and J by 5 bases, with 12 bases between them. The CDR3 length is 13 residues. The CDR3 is CASSSGFGDEQYF. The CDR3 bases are TGTGCCAGCAGTTCTGGCTTTGGGGACGAGCAGTACTTC.

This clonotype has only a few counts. The CDR3 DNA reads TGCAGTGCTACGGCCCCAGCGGGGGACATCTACAATGAGCAGTTCTTC. Translation gives CSATAPAGDIYNEQFF. The genes are TRBV20-1 and TRBJ2-1; 8 bases match TRBD2. This CDR3 has 16 amino acids. Germline CDR1 reads DFQATT; CDR2 reads SNEGSKA (reference sequence). The V and J ends lost 4 bases and 3 bases, in that order; junction bases with no gene match: 11.

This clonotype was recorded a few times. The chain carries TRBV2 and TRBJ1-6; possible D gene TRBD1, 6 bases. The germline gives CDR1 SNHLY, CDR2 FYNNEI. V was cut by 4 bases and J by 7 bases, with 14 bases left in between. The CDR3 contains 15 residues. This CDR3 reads CASSASDRPNSPLHF. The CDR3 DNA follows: TGTGCCAGCAGTGCCTCGGACAGACCAAATTCACCCCTCCACTTT.

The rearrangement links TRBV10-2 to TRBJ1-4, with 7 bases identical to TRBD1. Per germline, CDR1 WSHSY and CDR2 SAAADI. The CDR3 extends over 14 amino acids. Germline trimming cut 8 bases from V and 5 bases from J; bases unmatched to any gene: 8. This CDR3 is CASSLPGQNEKLFF. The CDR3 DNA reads TGCGCCAGCTCCCTACCGGGACAGAATGAAAAACTGTTTTTT.

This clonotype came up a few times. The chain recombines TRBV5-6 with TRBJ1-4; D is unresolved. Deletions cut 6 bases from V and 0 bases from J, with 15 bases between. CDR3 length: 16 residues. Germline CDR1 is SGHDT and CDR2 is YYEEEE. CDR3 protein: CASKIMSGATNEKLFF. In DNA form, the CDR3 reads TGTGCCAGCAAGATAATGTCGGGTGCAACTAATGAAAAACTGTTTTTT.

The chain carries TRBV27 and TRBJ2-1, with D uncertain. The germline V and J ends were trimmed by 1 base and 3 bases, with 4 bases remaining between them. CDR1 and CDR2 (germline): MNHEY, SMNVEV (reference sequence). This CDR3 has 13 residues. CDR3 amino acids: CASSLFLYNEQFF. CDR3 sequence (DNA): TGTGCCAGCAGTTTATTCCTCTACAATGAGCAGTTCTTC.

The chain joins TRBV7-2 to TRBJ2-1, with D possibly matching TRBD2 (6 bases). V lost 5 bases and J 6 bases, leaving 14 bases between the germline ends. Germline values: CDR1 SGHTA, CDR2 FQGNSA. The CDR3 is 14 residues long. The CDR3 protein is CASSLGVGGNEQFF. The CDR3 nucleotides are TGTGCCAGCAGCCTAGGTGTGGGGGGCAATGAGCAGTTCTTC. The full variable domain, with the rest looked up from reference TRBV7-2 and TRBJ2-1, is GAGVSQSPSNKVTEKGKDVELRCDPISGHTALYWYRQSLGQGLEFLIYFQGNSAPDKSGLPSDRFSAERTGGSVSTLTIQRTQQEDSAVYLCASSLGVGGNEQFFGPGTRLTVL.

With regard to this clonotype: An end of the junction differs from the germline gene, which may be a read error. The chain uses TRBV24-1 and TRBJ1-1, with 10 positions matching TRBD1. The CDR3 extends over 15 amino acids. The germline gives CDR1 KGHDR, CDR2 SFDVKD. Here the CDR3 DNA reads TGTGCCACCAGTGGGCCGGGACAGGGGAACACTCAAGCTTTCTTT. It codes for CATSGPGQGNTQAFF.

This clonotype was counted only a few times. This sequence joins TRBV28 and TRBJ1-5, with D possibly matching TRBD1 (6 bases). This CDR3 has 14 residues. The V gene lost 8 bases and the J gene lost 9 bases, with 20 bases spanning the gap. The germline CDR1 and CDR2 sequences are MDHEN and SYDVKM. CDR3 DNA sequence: TGTGCCAGCCGAGGGGGGGTCGGGTTAGGGCCCCAGCATTTT. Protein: CASRGGVGLGPQHF. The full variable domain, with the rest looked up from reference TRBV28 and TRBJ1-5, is DVKVTQSSRYLVKRTGEKVFLECVQDMDHENMFWYRQDPGLGLRLIYFSYDVKMKEKGDIPEGYSVSREKKERFSLILESASTNQTSMYLCASRGGVGLGPQHFGDGTRLSIL.

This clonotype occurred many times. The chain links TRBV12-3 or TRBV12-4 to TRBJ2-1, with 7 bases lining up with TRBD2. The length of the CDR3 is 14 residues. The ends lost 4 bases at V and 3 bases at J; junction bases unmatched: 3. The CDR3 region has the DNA TGTGCCAGCAGTTCGCTAGCGGACTACAATGAGCAGTTCTTC. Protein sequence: CASSSLADYNEQFF.

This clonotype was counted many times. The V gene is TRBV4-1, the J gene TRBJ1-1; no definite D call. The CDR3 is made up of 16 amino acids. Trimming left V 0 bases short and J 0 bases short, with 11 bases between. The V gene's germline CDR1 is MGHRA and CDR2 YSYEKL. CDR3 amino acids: CASSQDLGRLNTEAFF. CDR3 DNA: TGCGCCAGCAGCCAAGATCTCGGCAGACTGAACACTGAAGCTTTCTTT.

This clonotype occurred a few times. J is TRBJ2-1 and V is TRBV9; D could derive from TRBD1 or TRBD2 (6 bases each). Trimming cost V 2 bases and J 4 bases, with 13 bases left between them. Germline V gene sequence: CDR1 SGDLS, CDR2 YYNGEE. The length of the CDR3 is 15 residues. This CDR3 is CASSVGGGTYNEQFF. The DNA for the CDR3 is TGTGCCAGCAGCGTGGGGGGCGGGACGTACAATGAGCAGTTCTTC.

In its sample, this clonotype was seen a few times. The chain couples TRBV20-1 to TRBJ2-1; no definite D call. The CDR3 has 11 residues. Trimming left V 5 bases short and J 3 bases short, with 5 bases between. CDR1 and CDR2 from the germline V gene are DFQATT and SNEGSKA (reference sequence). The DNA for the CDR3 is TGCAGTGCTCGAAACTACAATGAGCAGTTCTTC. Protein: CSARNYNEQFF.

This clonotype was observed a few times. CDR3: CATSDAGLSSYNEQFF. The CDR3 nucleotides are TGTGCCACCAGTGATGCAGGACTGAGCTCCTACAATGAGCAGTTCTTC. V is TRBV24-1 and J is TRBJ2-1; perhaps TRBD2 as D (5 bases). The V and J ends lost 3 bases and 0 bases respectively, with 11 bases between them. This CDR3 has 16 amino acids. In germline, CDR1 is KGHDR, CDR2 SFDVKD.

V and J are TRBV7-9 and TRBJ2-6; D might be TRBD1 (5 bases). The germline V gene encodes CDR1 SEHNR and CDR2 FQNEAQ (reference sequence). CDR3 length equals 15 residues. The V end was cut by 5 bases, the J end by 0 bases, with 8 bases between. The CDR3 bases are TGTGCCAGCAGCCGACAGCTCTCTGGGGCCAACGTCCTGACTTTC. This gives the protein CASSRQLSGANVLTF. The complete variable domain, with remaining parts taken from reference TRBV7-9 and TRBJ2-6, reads DTGVSQNPRHKITKRGQNVTFRCDPISEHNRLYWYRQTLGQGPEFLTYFQNEAQLEKSRLLSDRFSAERPKGSFSTLEIQRTEQGDSAMYLCASSRQLSGANVLTFGAGSRLTVL.

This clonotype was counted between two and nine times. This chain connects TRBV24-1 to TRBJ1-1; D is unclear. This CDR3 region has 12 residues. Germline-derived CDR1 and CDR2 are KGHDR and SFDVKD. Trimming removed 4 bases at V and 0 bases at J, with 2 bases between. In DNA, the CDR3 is TGTGCCACCAGTGAACTGAACACTGAAGCTTTCTTT. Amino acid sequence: CATSELNTEAFF.

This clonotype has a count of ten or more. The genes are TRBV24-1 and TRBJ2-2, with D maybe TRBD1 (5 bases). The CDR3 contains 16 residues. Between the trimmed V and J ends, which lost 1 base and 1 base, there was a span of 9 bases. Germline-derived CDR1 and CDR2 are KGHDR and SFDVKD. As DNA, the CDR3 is TGTGCCACCAGTGATTTTCCAGGGATGAACACCGGGGAGCTGTTTTTT. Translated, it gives CATSDFPGMNTGELFF.

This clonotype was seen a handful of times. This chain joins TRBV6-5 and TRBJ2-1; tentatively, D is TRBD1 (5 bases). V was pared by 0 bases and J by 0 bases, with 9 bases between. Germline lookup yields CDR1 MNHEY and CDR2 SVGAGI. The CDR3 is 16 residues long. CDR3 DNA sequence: TGTGCCAGCAGTTACTCGACAGTTCCCTCCTACAATGAGCAGTTCTTC. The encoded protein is CASSYSTVPSYNEQFF.

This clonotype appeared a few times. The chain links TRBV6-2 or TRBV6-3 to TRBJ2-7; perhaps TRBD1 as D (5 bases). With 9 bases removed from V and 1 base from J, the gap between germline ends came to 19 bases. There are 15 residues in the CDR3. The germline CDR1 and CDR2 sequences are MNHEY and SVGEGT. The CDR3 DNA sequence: TGTGCCAGTAATGGGGCAGCAAGTCAATCCTACGAGCAGTACTTC. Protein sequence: CASNGAASQSYEQYF.

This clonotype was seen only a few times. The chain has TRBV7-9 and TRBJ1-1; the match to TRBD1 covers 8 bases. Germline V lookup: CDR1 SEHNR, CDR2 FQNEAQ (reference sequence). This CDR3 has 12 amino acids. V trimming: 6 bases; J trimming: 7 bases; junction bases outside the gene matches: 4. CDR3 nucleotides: TGTGCCAGCAGGGGTGACAGGGGTGAAGCTTTCTTT. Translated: CASRGDRGEAFF.

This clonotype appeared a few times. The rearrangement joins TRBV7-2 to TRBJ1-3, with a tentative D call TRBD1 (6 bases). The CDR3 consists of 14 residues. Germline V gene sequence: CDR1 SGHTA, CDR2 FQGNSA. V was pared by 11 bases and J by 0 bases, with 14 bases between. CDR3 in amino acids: CAARGGVSGNTIYF. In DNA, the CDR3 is TGTGCCGCGAGGGGGGGCGTCTCTGGAAACACCATATATTTT.